The following is a T cell receptor beta chain sequence with its context. Data came from immunoSEQ multiplex PCR; TCRdb stores just in-frame clones and leaves some out. The sample holds roughly 76,000 clones, around 80% seen once. This sample was taken from a study of OX40 agonist ivuxolimab in advanced cancers. Per germline, CDR1 SGHTA and CDR2 FQGNSA. J was trimmed by 8 bases and V by 4 bases; bases with no gene match: 10. This CDR3 is 15 amino acids long. This chain joins TRBV7-2 and TRBJ1-2; TRBD1 matches at 10 bases. The material was CD4+ or CD8+ T cells sorted from blood, obtained in a trial of the OX40 agonist ivuxolimab. This clonotype originated in an adult with an advanced solid tumor such as melanoma, head and neck, liver or kidney cancer. This CDR3 reads CASSWNRGQGKGYTF. The CDR3 bases are TGTGCCAGCAGCTGGAACCGGGGACAGGGGAAAGGCTACACCTTC.